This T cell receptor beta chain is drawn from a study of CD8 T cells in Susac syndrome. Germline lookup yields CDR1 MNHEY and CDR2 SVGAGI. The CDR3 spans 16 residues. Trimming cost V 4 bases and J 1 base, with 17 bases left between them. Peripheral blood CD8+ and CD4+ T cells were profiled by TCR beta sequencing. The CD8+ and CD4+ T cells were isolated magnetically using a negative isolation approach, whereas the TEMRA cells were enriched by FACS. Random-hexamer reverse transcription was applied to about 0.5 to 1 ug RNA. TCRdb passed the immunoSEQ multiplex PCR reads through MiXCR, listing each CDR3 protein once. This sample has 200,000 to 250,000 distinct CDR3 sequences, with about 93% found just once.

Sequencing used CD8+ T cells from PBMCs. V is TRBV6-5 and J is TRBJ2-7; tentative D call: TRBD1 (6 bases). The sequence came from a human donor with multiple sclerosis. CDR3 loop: CASSSPSGDESYEQYF. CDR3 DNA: TGTGCCAGCAGTTCACCCTCAGGGGACGAATCCTACGAGCAGTACTTC.